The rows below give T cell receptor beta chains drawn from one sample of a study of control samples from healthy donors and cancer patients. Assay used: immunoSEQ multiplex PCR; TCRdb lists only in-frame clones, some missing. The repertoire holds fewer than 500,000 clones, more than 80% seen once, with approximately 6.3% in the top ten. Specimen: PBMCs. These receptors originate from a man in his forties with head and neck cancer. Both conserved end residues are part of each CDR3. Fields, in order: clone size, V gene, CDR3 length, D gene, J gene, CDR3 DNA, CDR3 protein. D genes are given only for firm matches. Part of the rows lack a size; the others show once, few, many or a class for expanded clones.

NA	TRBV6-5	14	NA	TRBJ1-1	TGTGCCAGCAGTTACTCGACACGGAACACTGAAGCTTTCTTT	CASSYSTRNTEAFF
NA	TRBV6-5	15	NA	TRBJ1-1	TGTGCCAGCAGTTCCATACAGGGACGGTACACTGAAGCTTTCTTT	CASSSIQGRYTEAFF
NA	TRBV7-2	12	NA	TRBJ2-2	TGTGCCAGCAGCCCCCCCGGCGGGGAGCTGTTTTTT	CASSPPGGELFF
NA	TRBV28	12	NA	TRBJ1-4	TGTGCCAGCAGTGCGGGGGGAGAAAAACTGTTTTTT	CASSAGGEKLFF
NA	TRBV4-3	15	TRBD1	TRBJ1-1	TGCGCCAGCAGCCAATCTCAGGGGGGGAACACTGAAGCTTTCTTT	CASSQSQGGNTEAFF
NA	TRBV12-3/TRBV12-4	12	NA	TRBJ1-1	TGTGCCAGCAGTTTCACTGCGACTGAAGCTTTCTTT	CASSFTATEAFF
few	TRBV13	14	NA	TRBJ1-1	TGTGCCAGCAGCTTAGGGGACAGAGACACTGAAGCTTTCTTT	CASSLGDRDTEAFF
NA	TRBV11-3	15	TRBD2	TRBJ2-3	TGTGCCAGCAGCCCCGGACTAGCCGGCACAGATACGCAGTATTTT	CASSPGLAGTDTQYF
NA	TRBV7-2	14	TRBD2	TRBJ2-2	TGTGCCAGCAGCTCAACTAGCGTTTCCGGGGAGCTGTTTTTT	CASSSTSVSGELFF
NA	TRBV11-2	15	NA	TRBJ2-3	TGTGCCAGCAGCTTGTTCAGGACTAGCACAGATACGCAGTATTTT	CASSLFRTSTDTQYF
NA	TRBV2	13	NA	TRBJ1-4	TGTGCCAGCAGTGACAGGGTACACGAAAAACTGTTTTTT	CASSDRVHEKLFF
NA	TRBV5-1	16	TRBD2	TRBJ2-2	TGCGCCAGCAGCCCAACGCTAGCGGGGGGGGCCGGGGAGCTGTTTTTT	CASSPTLAGGAGELFF
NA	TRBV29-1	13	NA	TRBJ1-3	TGCAGCGTCCAAGGGGTATCTGGAAACACCATATATTTT	CSVQGVSGNTIYF
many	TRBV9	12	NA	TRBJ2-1	TGTGCCAGCAGCCGCCCGGAACCGGGGTTGTTCTTC	CASSRPEPGLFF
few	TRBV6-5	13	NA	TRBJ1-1	TGTGCCAGCACCCCCGGGACTTTTGGGCCTGCTTTCTTT	CASTPGTFGPAFF
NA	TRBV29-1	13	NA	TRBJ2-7	TGCAGCGGTCTACAGGGACCCTCCTACGAGCAGTACTTC	CSGLQGPSYEQYF
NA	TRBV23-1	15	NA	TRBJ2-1	TGCGCCAGCAGTCAATCGTACGTCACCTACAATGAGCAGTTCTTC	CASSQSYVTYNEQFF
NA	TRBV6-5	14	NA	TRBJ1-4	TGTGCCAGCAGTTACTCGGGGGAAAATGAAAAACTGTTTTTT	CASSYSGENEKLFF
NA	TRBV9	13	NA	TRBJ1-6	TGTGCCAGCAGCTTCAGGGGTGGTTCACCCCTCCACTTT	CASSFRGGSPLHF